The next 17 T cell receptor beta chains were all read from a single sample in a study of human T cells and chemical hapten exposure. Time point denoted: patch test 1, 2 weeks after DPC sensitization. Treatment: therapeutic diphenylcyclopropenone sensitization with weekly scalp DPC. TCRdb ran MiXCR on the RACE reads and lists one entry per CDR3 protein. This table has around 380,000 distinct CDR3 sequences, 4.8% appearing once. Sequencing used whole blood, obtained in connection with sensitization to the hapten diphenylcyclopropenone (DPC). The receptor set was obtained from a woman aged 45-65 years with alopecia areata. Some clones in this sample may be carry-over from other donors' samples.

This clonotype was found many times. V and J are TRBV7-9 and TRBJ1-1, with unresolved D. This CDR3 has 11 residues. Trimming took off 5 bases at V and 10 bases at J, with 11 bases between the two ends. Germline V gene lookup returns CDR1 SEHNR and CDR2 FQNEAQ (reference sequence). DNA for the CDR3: TGTGCCAGCAGCCGTGAAGAGGTAGCTTTCTTT. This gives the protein CASSREEVAFF.

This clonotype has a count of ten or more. CDR3: CASSLAGEGEQYF. In DNA, the CDR3 is TGTGCCAGCAGCCTAGCGGGAGAGGGCGAGCAGTACTTC. This rearrangement joins TRBV3-1 to TRBJ2-7, with 9 bases identical to TRBD2. The CDR3 runs to 13 residues. Trimming at V came to 4 bases and at J to 6 bases, leaving 4 bases not matched to a gene. Germline values: CDR1 LGHDT, CDR2 YNNKEL (reference sequence).

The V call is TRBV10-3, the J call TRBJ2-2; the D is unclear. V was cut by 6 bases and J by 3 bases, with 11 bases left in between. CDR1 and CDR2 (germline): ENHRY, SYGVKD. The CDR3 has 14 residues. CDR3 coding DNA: TGTGCCATCAGAGGGCTTCTCGACACCGGGGAGCTGTTTTTT. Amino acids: CAIRGLLDTGELFF.

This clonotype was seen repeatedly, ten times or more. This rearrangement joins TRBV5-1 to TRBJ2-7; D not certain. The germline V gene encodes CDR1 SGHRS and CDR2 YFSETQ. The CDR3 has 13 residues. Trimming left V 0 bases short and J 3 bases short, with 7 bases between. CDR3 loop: CASSLARFYEQYF. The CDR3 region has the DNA TGCGCCAGCAGCTTGGCCCGGTTCTACGAGCAGTACTTC.

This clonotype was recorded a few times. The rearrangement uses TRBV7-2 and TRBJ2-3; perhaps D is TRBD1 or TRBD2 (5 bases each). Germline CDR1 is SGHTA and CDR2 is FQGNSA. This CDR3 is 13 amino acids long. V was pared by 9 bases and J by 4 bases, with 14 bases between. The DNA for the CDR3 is TGTGCCAGTGGACGAGGGGATTCAGATACGCAGTATTTT. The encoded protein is CASGRGDSDTQYF.

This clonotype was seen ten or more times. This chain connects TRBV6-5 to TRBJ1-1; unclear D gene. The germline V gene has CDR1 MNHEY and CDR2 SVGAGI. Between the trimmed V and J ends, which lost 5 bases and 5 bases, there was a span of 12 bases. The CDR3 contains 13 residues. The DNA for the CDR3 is TGTGCCAGCAGTCTGCAGGCGCGGACTGAAGCTTTCTTT. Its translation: CASSLQARTEAFF.

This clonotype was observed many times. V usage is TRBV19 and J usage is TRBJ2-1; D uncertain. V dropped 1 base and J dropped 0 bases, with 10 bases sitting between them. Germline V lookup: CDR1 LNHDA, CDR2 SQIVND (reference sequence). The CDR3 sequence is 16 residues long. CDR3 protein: CASSIVSLSSYNEQFF. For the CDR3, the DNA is TGTGCCAGTAGTATAGTTAGCCTGAGCTCCTACAATGAGCAGTTCTTC.

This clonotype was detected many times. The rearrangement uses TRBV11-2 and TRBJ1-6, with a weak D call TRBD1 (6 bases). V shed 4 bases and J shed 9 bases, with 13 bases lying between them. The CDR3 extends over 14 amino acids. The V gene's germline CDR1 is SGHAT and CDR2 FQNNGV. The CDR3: CASSSGRGVSPLHF. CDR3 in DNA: TGTGCCAGCAGCTCTGGTAGGGGGGTTTCACCCCTCCACTTT.

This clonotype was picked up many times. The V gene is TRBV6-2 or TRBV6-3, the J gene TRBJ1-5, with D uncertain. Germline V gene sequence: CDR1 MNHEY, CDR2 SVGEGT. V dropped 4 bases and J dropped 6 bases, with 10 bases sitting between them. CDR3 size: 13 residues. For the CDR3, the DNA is TGTGCCAGCAGTTCCCCAGGCGTTCAGCCCCAGCATTTT. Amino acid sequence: CASSSPGVQPQHF.

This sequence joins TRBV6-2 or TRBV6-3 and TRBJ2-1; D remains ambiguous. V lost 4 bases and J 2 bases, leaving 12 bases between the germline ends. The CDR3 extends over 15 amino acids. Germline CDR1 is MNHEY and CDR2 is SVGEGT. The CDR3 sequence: CASSFEPFPYNEQFF. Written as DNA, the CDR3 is TGTGCCAGCAGTTTCGAACCTTTCCCCTACAATGAGCAGTTCTTC.

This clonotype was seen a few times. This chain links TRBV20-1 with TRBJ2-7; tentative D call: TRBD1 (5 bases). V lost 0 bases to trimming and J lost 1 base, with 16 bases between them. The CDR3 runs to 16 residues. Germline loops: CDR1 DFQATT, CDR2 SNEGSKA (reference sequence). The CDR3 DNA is TGCAGTGCTAGAGACAGGATGCAGGGTCAGTCCTACGAGCAGTACTTC. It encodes CSARDRMQGQSYEQYF.

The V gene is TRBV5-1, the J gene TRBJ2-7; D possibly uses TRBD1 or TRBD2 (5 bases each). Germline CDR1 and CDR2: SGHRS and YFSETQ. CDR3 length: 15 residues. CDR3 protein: CTTTRFGASMDEQYF. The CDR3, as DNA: TGCACCACCACCCGGTTCGGGGCGTCCATGGACGAGCAGTACTTC.

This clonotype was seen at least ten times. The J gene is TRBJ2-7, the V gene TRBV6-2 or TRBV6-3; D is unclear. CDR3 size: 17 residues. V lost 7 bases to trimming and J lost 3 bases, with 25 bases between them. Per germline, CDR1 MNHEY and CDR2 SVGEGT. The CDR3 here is CASNSLIPTSANYEQYF. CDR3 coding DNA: TGTGCCAGCAATTCACTAATACCCACGTCTGCAAACTACGAGCAGTACTTC.

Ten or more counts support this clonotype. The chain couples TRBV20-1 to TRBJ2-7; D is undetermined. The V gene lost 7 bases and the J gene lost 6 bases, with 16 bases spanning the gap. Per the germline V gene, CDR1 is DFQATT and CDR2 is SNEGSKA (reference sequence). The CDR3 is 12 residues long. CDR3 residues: CSVGIIGREQYF. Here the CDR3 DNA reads TGCAGTGTGGGCATTATAGGGCGCGAGCAGTACTTC.

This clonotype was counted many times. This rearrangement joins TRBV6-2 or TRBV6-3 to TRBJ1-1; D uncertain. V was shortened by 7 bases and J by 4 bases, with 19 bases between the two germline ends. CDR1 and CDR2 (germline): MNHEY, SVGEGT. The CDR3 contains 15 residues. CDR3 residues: CASTWSLVPATEAFF. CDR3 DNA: TGTGCCAGCACGTGGTCTCTAGTACCCGCCACTGAAGCTTTCTTT.

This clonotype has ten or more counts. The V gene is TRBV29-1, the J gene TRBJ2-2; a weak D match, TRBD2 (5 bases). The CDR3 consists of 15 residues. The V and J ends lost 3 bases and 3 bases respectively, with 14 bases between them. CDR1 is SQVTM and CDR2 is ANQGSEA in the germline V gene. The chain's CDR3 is CSVDGLGIHTGELFF. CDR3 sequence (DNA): TGCAGCGTTGATGGACTCGGTATACACACCGGGGAGCTGTTTTTT.

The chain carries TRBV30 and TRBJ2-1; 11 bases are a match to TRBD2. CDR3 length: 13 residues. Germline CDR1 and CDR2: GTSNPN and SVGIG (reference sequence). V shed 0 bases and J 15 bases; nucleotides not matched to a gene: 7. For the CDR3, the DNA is TGTGCCTGGAGTGTAGGGACTAGCGGCCGGGGGTTCTTC. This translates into CAWSVGTSGRGFF.